The 29 T cell receptor beta chains listed next were all sequenced from one sample in a study of control samples from healthy donors and cancer patients. Produced via immunoSEQ multiplex PCR; TCRdb's table is partial and in-frame only. This sample has 40,000 to 50,000 clones; about 94% occur once, and the top ten carry approximately 24%. Sequenced sample: blood. These receptors originate from a man aged 55 to 69 in good health.

In DNA form, the CDR3 reads TGTGCCTGTGAGGGCAATGAGCAGTTCTTC. As protein: CACEGNEQFF. The chain recombines TRBV30 with TRBJ2-1; tentative D call: TRBD2 (5 bases). V shed 6 bases and J shed 6 bases, with 6 bases lying between them. The CDR3 has 10 amino acids. Looked up from germline, CDR1 is GTSNPN and CDR2 is SVGIG (reference sequence).

The chain employs TRBV4-1 and TRBJ2-4; possibly TRBD2 for D (6 bases). Germline-derived CDR1 and CDR2 are MGHRA and YSYEKL. This CDR3 spans 16 amino acids. Trimming stripped 4 bases from V and 3 bases from J, with 16 bases between. The DNA of the CDR3 is TGCGCCAGCAGCCCGCTACCGGGACTTGTCAAAAACATTCAGTACTTC. Its translation is CASSPLPGLVKNIQYF.

This sequence joins TRBV15 and TRBJ2-2; no clear D gene. Germline V gene lookup returns CDR1 LNHNV and CDR2 YYDKDF (reference sequence). CDR3 length: 16 amino acids. V dropped 1 base and J dropped 0 bases, with 9 bases sitting between them. DNA for the CDR3: TGTGCCACCAGCAGAGCGAACTTCCCGAACACCGGGGAGCTGTTTTTT. Amino acids: CATSRANFPNTGELFF.

This sequence joins TRBV27 and TRBJ1-6; D is uncertain. The CDR3 length is 14 residues. Trimming took off 5 bases at V and 9 bases at J, with 14 bases between the two ends. Per the germline V gene, CDR1 is MNHEY and CDR2 is SMNVEV (reference sequence). The chain's CDR3 is CASSVGSLISPLHF. CDR3 in DNA: TGTGCCAGCAGTGTAGGGTCCCTGATTTCACCCCTCCACTTT.

The chain links TRBV29-1 to TRBJ2-5, with TRBD2 matching 11 bases. CDR1 and CDR2 (germline): SQVTM, ANQGSEA. V was pared by 2 bases and J by 2 bases, with 1 base of the junction left unmatched. This CDR3 comprises 14 residues. The CDR3 sequence: CSVEIAGGQETQYF. The CDR3 DNA sequence: TGCAGCGTTGAAATAGCGGGAGGGCAAGAGACCCAGTACTTC. Drawing the rest from reference TRBV29-1 and TRBJ2-5, the complete variable domain is SAVISQKPSRDICQRGTSLTIQCQVDSQVTMMFWYRQQPGQSLTLIATANQGSEATYESGFVIDKFPISRPNLTFSTLTVSNMSPEDSSIYLCSVEIAGGQETQYFGPGTRLLVL.

This chain joins TRBV28 and TRBJ2-2, with D perhaps TRBD2 (6 bases). The V gene lost 3 bases and the J gene lost 4 bases, with 12 bases spanning the gap. The CDR3 runs 15 residues. In germline, CDR1 is MDHEN, CDR2 SYDVKM. The CDR3 loop is CASSFAGLGTGELFF. The CDR3 DNA reads as TGTGCCAGCAGTTTCGCGGGGCTCGGCACCGGGGAGCTGTTTTTT.

CDR3 in amino acids: CSAREATEAFF. The CDR3 bases are TGCAGTGCTAGAGAAGCTACTGAAGCTTTCTTT. This chain connects TRBV20-1 to TRBJ1-1; D call uncertain. Trimming shortened V by 0 bases and J by 5 bases, and 4 bases separated the two germline ends. The CDR3 runs to 11 residues. The V gene's germline CDR1 is DFQATT and CDR2 SNEGSKA (reference sequence).

V is TRBV7-6 and J is TRBJ2-7; 7 nucleotides line up with TRBD1. Germline values: CDR1 SGHVS, CDR2 FNYEAQ. Germline trimming cut 1 base from V and 3 bases from J; bases unmatched to any gene: 6. This CDR3 is 15 amino acids long. The CDR3 loop is CASSLGQGLDYEQYF. In DNA, the CDR3 is TGTGCCAGCAGCTTAGGACAGGGATTAGACTACGAGCAGTACTTC.

V and J are TRBV2 and TRBJ1-1; 9 nucleotides align to TRBD1. This CDR3 has 17 residues. J was trimmed by 1 base and V by 7 bases; bases with no gene match: 13. CDR1 is SNHLY and CDR2 is FYNNEI in the germline V gene. CDR3 in amino acids: CASNNAGQGDWNTEAFF. In DNA, the CDR3 is TGTGCCAGCAACAACGCGGGACAGGGAGACTGGAACACTGAAGCTTTCTTT.

CDR3 region: CASSFNIDYGYTF. In DNA form, the CDR3 reads TGTGCCAGCAGTTTTAATATCGACTATGGCTACACCTTC. The chain uses TRBV28 and TRBJ1-2, with D unclear. V was trimmed by 3 bases and J by 3 bases, leaving 8 bases between them. The CDR3 totals 13 residues. CDR1 is MDHEN, CDR2 SYDVKM, per germline.

The rearrangement links TRBV18 to TRBJ1-6; the D gene is possibly TRBD1 (5 bases). From germline, CDR1 is KGHSH and CDR2 LQKENI. This CDR3 is built from 19 residues. V was trimmed by 5 bases and J by 5 bases, leaving 25 bases between them. DNA of the CDR3: TGTGCCAGCTCAGAAGTACAGGTTATCCTCTCGGCGGATAATTCACCCCTCCACTTT. It is translated as CASSEVQVILSADNSPLHF.

The rearrangement links TRBV3-1 (or the pseudogene TRBV3-2) to TRBJ2-7, with 7 bases lining up with TRBD2. The trim removed 4 bases at V and 3 bases at J, leaving 9 bases unmatched. The CDR3 is 15 residues long. Germline CDR1 reads LGHDT; CDR2 reads YNNKEL (reference sequence). This chain's CDR3 is CASSRGAGDNYEQYF. As DNA, the CDR3 is TGTGCCAGCAGCCGCGGTGCGGGAGATAACTACGAGCAGTACTTC.

This chain connects TRBV11-2 to TRBJ2-1; D gene unclear. The CDR3 is 15 amino acids. Germline V gene lookup returns CDR1 SGHAT and CDR2 FQNNGV. With 1 base removed from V and 4 bases from J, the gap between germline ends came to 11 bases. CDR3 loop: CASSLGRTVYNEQFF. The CDR3 nucleotides are TGTGCCAGCAGCTTAGGTCGGACGGTTTACAATGAGCAGTTCTTC.

The rearrangement joins TRBV2 to TRBJ1-1; TRBD1 agrees at 7 bases. Per the germline V gene, CDR1 is SNHLY and CDR2 is FYNNEI. Unmatched junction bases numbered 5, after V lost 6 bases and J lost 4 bases. This CDR3 spans 13 amino acids. The CDR3 loop reads CASSVQGSTEAFF. The CDR3 DNA follows: TGTGCCAGCAGCGTACAGGGGAGCACTGAAGCTTTCTTT. The variable domain in full, with the rest retrieved from reference TRBV2 and TRBJ1-1, is EPEVTQTPSHQVTQMGQEVILRCVPISNHLYFYWYRQILGQKVEFLVSFYNNEISEKSEIFDDQFSVERPDGSNFTLKIRSTKLEDSAMYFCASSVQGSTEAFFGQGTRLTVV.

The gene calls are TRBV12-3 or TRBV12-4 and TRBJ2-3; no clear D. This CDR3 is built from 12 residues. The V end was cut by 6 bases, the J end by 2 bases, with 6 bases between. CDR3 nucleotide sequence: TGTGCCAGCAGGCACTCCACAGATACGCAGTATTTT. Translation gives CASRHSTDTQYF.

This chain uses TRBV7-9 with TRBJ2-3; a weak D match, TRBD1 (6 bases). The CDR3 runs to 14 residues. V lost 5 bases, J lost 0 bases, and 9 bases lay in between. Germline loops: CDR1 SEHNR, CDR2 FQNEAQ (reference sequence). The CDR3: CASSRGQSTDTQYF. In DNA form, the CDR3 reads TGTGCCAGCAGCCGAGGACAGAGCACAGATACGCAGTATTTT.

This chain uses TRBV6-5 with TRBJ2-1; D is unclear. The V end was cut by 6 bases, the J end by 6 bases, with 9 bases between. The germline V gene encodes CDR1 MNHEY and CDR2 SVGAGI. The CDR3 runs to 12 residues. CDR3 loop: CASSLGGNEQFF. CDR3 sequence (DNA): TGTGCCAGCAGCCTCGGTGGCAATGAGCAGTTCTTC.

The chain recombines TRBV5-6 with TRBJ2-1; unclear D gene. This CDR3 is 16 amino acids long. Germline V gene lookup returns CDR1 SGHDT and CDR2 YYEEEE. V lost 2 bases and J lost 0, with 12 bases in between. CDR3 DNA: TGTGCCAGCAGCTTCTGGACGGGCACCTCCTACAATGAGCAGTTCTTC. Amino acids: CASSFWTGTSYNEQFF.

The chain joins TRBV5-7 to TRBJ2-7; tentatively, D is TRBD1 (5 bases). Being an ORF, TRBV5-7 has a function that is uncertain. Trimming removed 0 bases at V and 9 bases at J, with 10 bases between. There are 12 residues in the CDR3. CDR3 in amino acids: CASSLVLQGQYF. CDR3 coding DNA: TGTGCCAGCAGCTTGGTTCTGCAGGGGCAGTACTTC.

This chain links TRBV3-1 (or the pseudogene TRBV3-2) with TRBJ2-5; the match to TRBD2 covers 11 bases. The CDR3 covers 14 residues. J gave up 2 bases and V 4 bases, and 0 bases lay outside the gene matches. Germline V lookup: CDR1 LGHDT, CDR2 YNNKEL (reference sequence). The CDR3 DNA reads TGTGCCAGCAGCCGACTAGCGGGGCAAGAGACCCAGTACTTC. This gives the protein CASSRLAGQETQYF.

The chain employs TRBV5-1 and TRBJ2-7, with D possibly matching TRBD1 (6 bases). This CDR3 has 13 residues. From germline, CDR1 is SGHRS and CDR2 YFSETQ. V lost 3 bases and J 3 bases, leaving 10 bases between the germline ends. CDR3 in amino acids: CASSWTVNYEQYF. CDR3 in DNA: TGCGCCAGCAGCTGGACAGTCAACTACGAGCAGTACTTC.

Details on this clone: Other DNA sequences from this sample encode an identical CDR3 as well. The J gene is TRBJ2-1, the V gene TRBV19; D is unresolved. V was clipped by 1 base and J by 2 bases, with 9 bases between them. Per germline, CDR1 LNHDA and CDR2 SQIVND (reference sequence). The CDR3 covers 15 residues. CDR3 protein: CASSIGGGTYNEQFF. The CDR3 DNA reads as TGTGCCAGTAGTATAGGTGGCGGAACCTACAATGAGCAGTTCTTC. Together with reference TRBV19 and TRBJ2-1, the CDR3 gives the full variable domain: DGGITQSPKYLFRKEGQNVTLSCEQNLNHDAMYWYRQDPGQGLRLIYYSQIVNDFQKGDIAEGYSVSREKKESFPLTVTSAQKNPTAFYLCASSIGGGTYNEQFFGPGTRLTVL.

J is TRBJ1-1 and V is TRBV12-3 or TRBV12-4, with D possibly matching TRBD1 (6 bases). The CDR3 is made up of 13 amino acids. V was shortened by 3 bases and J by 8 bases, with 13 bases between the two germline ends. CDR3 protein: CASSFGADREAFF. The CDR3 DNA sequence: TGTGCCAGCAGTTTTGGAGCGGACAGAGAAGCTTTCTTT.

CDR3: CATSRGQETQYF. CDR3 nucleotides: TGTGCCACCAGCAGAGGACAAGAGACCCAGTACTTC. The chain joins TRBV15 to TRBJ2-5, with D unclear. V lost 1 base and J lost 2, with 2 bases in between. The CDR3 sequence is 12 residues long. The germline gives CDR1 LNHNV, CDR2 YYDKDF (reference sequence).

This clone was detected only once. The J gene is TRBJ2-2, the V gene TRBV29-1, with D perhaps matching TRBD1 (6 bases). V lost 4 bases, J lost 0 bases, and 12 bases lay in between. The V gene's germline CDR1 is SQVTM and CDR2 ANQGSEA. The CDR3 has 15 amino acids. The CDR3 DNA reads TGCAGCGTTGTGATACAGGGCGCGAACACCGGGGAGCTGTTTTTT. Encoded protein: CSVVIQGANTGELFF.

In nucleotides, the CDR3 is TGTGCCAGTAGTATCAGCAGGGGAGGTACGCTACATCGCTACGAGCAGTACTTC. This gives the protein CASSISRGGTLHRYEQYF. This chain links TRBV19 with TRBJ2-7; TRBD1 or TRBD2 may be the D gene (6 bases each). V was shortened by 3 bases and J by 3 bases, with 24 bases between the two germline ends. The CDR3 has 18 residues. Looked up from germline, CDR1 is LNHDA and CDR2 is SQIVND (reference sequence).

The genes are TRBV30 and TRBJ1-3; D call uncertain. Trimming removed 4 bases at V and 5 bases at J, with 15 bases between. The germline V gene encodes CDR1 GTSNPN and CDR2 SVGIG (reference sequence). The CDR3 has 14 residues. The CDR3 DNA is TGTGCCTGGAAGTTGGGGAACTGGAGAAACACCATATATTTT. Protein sequence: CAWKLGNWRNTIYF.

This chain uses TRBV3-1 (or the pseudogene TRBV3-2) with TRBJ1-2, with TRBD1 matching 7 bases. In germline, CDR1 is LGHDT, CDR2 YNNKEL (reference sequence). The CDR3 totals 15 residues. V gave up 1 base and J gave up 2 bases; unmatched junction bases: 4. CDR3 sequence reads: CASSQGAGQNYGYTF. CDR3 bases: TGTGCCAGCAGCCAAGGGGCGGGACAGAACTATGGCTACACCTTC.

The gene calls are TRBV14 and TRBJ2-7; D remains unclear. With 4 bases removed from V and 0 bases from J, the gap between germline ends came to 13 bases. The CDR3 is made up of 15 amino acids. The germline V gene has CDR1 SGHDN and CDR2 FVKESK. CDR3 coding DNA: TGTGCCAGCAGCCCACGAGACACTTTCTCCTACGAGCAGTACTTC. Its protein is CASSPRDTFSYEQYF.